The entry below gives a single T cell receptor (beta chain) sequence along with its context. Its antigen is as yet unknown. This record comes from a study of CXCR3-negative and CXCR3-positive naive CD8 T cells. Whole-study results and caveats: Fresh PBMCs were used in most assays, and CXCR3 expression partially decreased after cryopreservation.

The CDR3 consists of 17 residues. Carrying UMI labels, the TRB cDNA libraries were prepared through 5' RACE. Each CDR3 protein gets one entry in TCRdb, which reprocessed the 5' RACE reads and gives no DNA. Its clone listing holds over 100,000 distinct CDR3 sequences. The sequence came from a human donor in good health. Some clones in this sample may be carry-over from other donors' samples. The sequencing sample was made of naive CXCR3- CD8+ T cells from blood. The subset here: CD45RO-CCR7+CD27+CD95- naive CD8+ T cells lacking CXCR3 (TNR3-). The chain employs TRBV21-1 and TRBJ2-1; the D call of TRBD1 rests on TCRdb alone, since no DNA is present to check it. TRBV21-1 is termed a pseudogene. The CDR3 is CASSTPSGTGFFHEQFF.